Each of the 18 T cell receptor beta chains below was sequenced from the same sample in a study of blood T cell repertoires in COVID-19. Generated by immunoSEQ multiplex PCR, the TCRdb table keeps only in-frame clones and is missing some. The table includes under 200,000 clones, 80% to 90% detected once. The sample was peripheral blood. The source is a woman in her 70s with COVID-19, enrolled during active disease.

This chain connects TRBV18 to TRBJ1-2; no reliable D call. There are 14 residues in the CDR3. Per the germline V gene, CDR1 is KGHSH and CDR2 is LQKENI. The V and J ends lost 0 bases and 6 bases respectively, with 11 bases between them. In nucleotides, the CDR3 is TGTGCCAGCTCACCACCGGCAGGCCTGAATGGCTACACCTTC. This encodes CASSPPAGLNGYTF.

This sequence joins TRBV5-4 and TRBJ2-3; a possible D gene is TRBD2 (5 bases). From germline, CDR1 is SGHNT and CDR2 YYREEE (reference sequence). CDR3 length equals 14 residues. The germline V and J ends were trimmed by 3 bases and 0 bases, with 8 bases remaining between them. For the CDR3, the DNA is TGTGCCAGCAGCTCACTAGGTAGCACAGATACGCAGTATTTT. It specifies CASSSLGSTDTQYF.

The V call is TRBV5-4, the J call TRBJ1-1, with D possibly TRBD1 on 6 matching bases. CDR3 length: 16 residues. Germline CDR1 is SGHNT and CDR2 is YYREEE (reference sequence). V was pared by 4 bases and J by 4 bases, with 20 bases between. As DNA, the CDR3 is TGTGCCAGCAGCCCCAGGGGTCTTGGTGGTACCACTGAAGCTTTCTTT. Translation gives CASSPRGLGGTTEAFF.

V and J are TRBV5-1 and TRBJ2-5, with 9 positions matching TRBD2. CDR1 and CDR2 (germline): SGHRS, YFSETQ. This CDR3 has 16 residues. V gave up 0 bases and J gave up 3 bases; unmatched junction bases: 6. The CDR3 sequence: CASSLAGGGAEETQYF. Here the CDR3 DNA reads TGCGCCAGCAGCTTGGCGGGCGGGGGGGCAGAAGAGACCCAGTACTTC.

The J gene is TRBJ1-6, the V gene TRBV15, with 7 bases matching TRBD1. CDR3 length: 15 residues. CDR1 is LNHNV and CDR2 is YYDKDF in the germline V gene (reference sequence). The V and J ends lost 3 bases and 10 bases, in that order; junction bases with no gene match: 9. Written as DNA, the CDR3 is TGTGCCACCAGCAGGCAAAGGGGGCTAGAATCACCCCTCCACTTT. Protein: CATSRQRGLESPLHF. The full variable domain, in which reference TRBV15 and TRBJ1-6 provide the parts outside the CDR3, is DAMVIQNPRYQVTQFGKPVTLSCSQTLNHNVMYWYQQKSSQAPKLLFHYYDKDFNNEADTPDNFQSRRPNTSFCFLDIRSPGLGDTAMYLCATSRQRGLESPLHFGNGTRLTVT.

This rearrangement joins TRBV5-1 to TRBJ2-7; D possibly corresponds to TRBD1 (5 bases). The germline V gene encodes CDR1 SGHRS and CDR2 YFSETQ. The CDR3 runs 12 residues. Trimming pared 4 bases from V and 5 bases from J, leaving 10 bases between. CDR3: CASSPRAHEQYV. The CDR3 DNA follows: TGCGCCAGCAGCCCCAGGGCCCACGAGCAGTACGTC.

V gene TRBV5-5 combines with J gene TRBJ1-3; 7 bases fit TRBD1. From germline, CDR1 is SGHKS and CDR2 YYEKEE (reference sequence). V gave up 0 bases and J gave up 2 bases; unmatched junction bases: 5. This CDR3 has 16 amino acids. The CDR3 sequence: CASSLDTGVPGNTIYF. CDR3 DNA: TGTGCCAGCAGCTTGGACACAGGGGTCCCTGGAAACACCATATATTTT.

The V and J genes are TRBV10-3 and TRBJ2-3, with 8 nucleotides matching TRBD2. This CDR3 contains 14 residues. The V and J ends lost 11 bases and 0 bases, in that order; junction bases with no gene match: 7. CDR1 and CDR2 from the germline V gene are ENHRY and SYGVKD. The CDR3 sequence is CAVQAGESTDTQYF. CDR3 sequence (DNA): TGTGCCGTCCAAGCGGGGGAGAGCACAGATACGCAGTATTTT.

The chain combines TRBV7-9 with TRBJ1-6; 11 positions match TRBD1. Germline V gene sequence: CDR1 SEHNR, CDR2 FQNEAQ (reference sequence). The CDR3 is 18 residues long. Unmatched junction bases numbered 6, after V lost 0 bases and J lost 5 bases. CDR3 region: CASSLAFGTGGNNSPLHF. The DNA of the CDR3 is TGTGCCAGCAGCTTAGCGTTTGGGACAGGGGGGAATAATTCACCCCTCCACTTT.

This chain links TRBV5-4 with TRBJ2-3; D is possibly TRBD2 (6 bases). CDR1 and CDR2 (germline): SGHNT, YYREEE (reference sequence). CDR3 size: 15 residues. The ends were cut back, 0 bases at V and 1 base at J, with 9 bases in the middle. This CDR3 is CASSLVASGTDTQYF. CDR3 bases: TGTGCCAGCAGCTTGGTGGCTAGCGGCACAGATACGCAGTATTTT.

The rearrangement joins TRBV2 to TRBJ2-7; 7 bases line up with TRBD1. The CDR3 spans 15 residues. CDR1 SNHLY and CDR2 FYNNEI come from the germline V gene. The J segment lost 1 base and the V segment lost 4 bases, leaving 7 bases of the junction unmatched. For the CDR3, the DNA is TGTGCCAGCAGTGTTCCAGGGGGAATTTCCTACGAGCAGTACGTC. As protein: CASSVPGGISYEQYV.

The CDR3, as DNA: TGTGCCAGTAGTAATCCGAGTTTTTCTGGGGCCAACGTCCTGACTTTC. Protein product: CASSNPSFSGANVLTF. The rearrangement links TRBV19 to TRBJ2-6; D is undetermined. V lost 4 bases and J lost 1, with 11 bases in between. The germline V gene has CDR1 LNHDA and CDR2 SQIVND (reference sequence). The CDR3 loop spans 16 amino acids.

This clone was seen once. The chain couples TRBV7-8 to TRBJ1-2, with 7 bases matching TRBD1. There are 14 residues in the CDR3. Germline V CDR1 and CDR2: SGHVS, FQNEAQ. The junction had 5 bases not matched to a gene; V was cut back by 3 bases and J by 4 bases. CDR3 DNA: TGTGCCAGCAGCTTCGGACAGGATAGCTATGGCTACACCTTC. Protein product: CASSFGQDSYGYTF.

This clone has a handful of counts. The rearrangement uses TRBV27 and TRBJ2-1, with 8 bases aligning to TRBD1. The CDR3 loop spans 15 amino acids. Per the germline V gene, CDR1 is MNHEY and CDR2 is SMNVEV (reference sequence). Losses at the gene ends were 4 bases for V and 8 bases for J; bases not matched to a gene: 10. The CDR3 region has the DNA TGTGCCAGCAGTTCCTACTACGGGACAGGCTATGAGCAGTTCTTC. Protein: CASSSYYGTGYEQFF.

V and J are TRBV30 and TRBJ2-3; 10 bases are shared with TRBD2. J gave up 4 bases and V 7 bases, and 8 bases lay outside the gene matches. CDR3 length equals 14 residues. The germline V gene encodes CDR1 GTSNPN and CDR2 SVGIG (reference sequence). The CDR3 sequence: CAYRLAGSPDTQYF. CDR3 bases: TGTGCCTACCGACTAGCGGGTTCCCCAGATACGCAGTATTTT. Full variable domain (outside the CDR3, taken from reference TRBV30 and TRBJ2-3): SQTIHQWPATLVQPVGSPLSLECTVEGTSNPNLYWYRQAAGRGLQLLFYSVGIGQISSEVPQNLSASRPQDRQFILSSKKLLLSDSGFYLCAYRLAGSPDTQYFGPGTRLTVL.

The chain recombines TRBV28 with TRBJ2-7; D is perhaps TRBD1 (5 bases). CDR1 and CDR2 from the germline V gene are MDHEN and SYDVKM. This CDR3 has 12 amino acids. Trimming took 3 bases from V and 5 from J, leaving 8 bases between them. The CDR3 loop is CASSFRVNEQYF. CDR3 nucleotide sequence: TGTGCCAGCAGTTTCAGGGTAAACGAGCAGTACTTC. Drawing the rest from reference TRBV28 and TRBJ2-7, the complete variable domain is DVKVTQSSRYLVKRTGEKVFLECVQDMDHENMFWYRQDPGLGLRLIYFSYDVKMKEKGDIPEGYSVSREKKERFSLILESASTNQTSMYLCASSFRVNEQYFGPGTRLTVT.

The rearrangement links TRBV29-1 to TRBJ2-7; TRBD2 aligns across 7 bases. The junction had 6 bases not matched to a gene; V was cut back by 7 bases and J by 3 bases. Germline-derived CDR1 and CDR2 are SQVTM and ANQGSEA. CDR3 size: 12 residues. CDR3 loop: CSATGLHYEQYF. The CDR3 coding sequence is TGCAGCGCCACGGGACTACACTACGAGCAGTACTTC.

This clone was observed once. This chain links TRBV7-3 with TRBJ1-2; D perhaps matches TRBD1 (5 bases). Trimming pared 5 bases from V and 7 bases from J, leaving 20 bases between. The CDR3 is 15 amino acids. Germline-derived CDR1 and CDR2 are SGHTA and FQGTGA. This CDR3 is CASSPMPGFISGYTF. The CDR3 DNA is TGTGCCAGCAGCCCAATGCCAGGGTTCATCTCTGGCTACACCTTC.